This T cell receptor beta chain came from a study of breast tumors, draining lymph nodes, adjacent tissues. Study results and limitations: Data fit most tumor T cells coming from lymph node, expanding in tumor. Data only fit, rather than demonstrated, lymph node origin of most tumor T cells.

Breast cancer patients provided tissue from their axillary draining lymph nodes. A single record per CDR3 protein comes from TCRdb applying MiXCR to the multiplex PCR reads. There are fewer than 150,000 distinct CDR3 sequences in the sample; around 21% occur only once, and over 2% lies in the top ten. This clonotype was counted at least ten times. Its target is not known. In germline, CDR1 is SGHRS, CDR2 YFSETQ. This CDR3 contains 15 residues. The junction had 9 bases not matched to a gene; V was cut back by 4 bases and J by 8 bases. Material for sequencing was axillary lymph node tissue. This TCR came from a female donor with breast cancer. Some clones in this sample may be carry-over from other donors' samples. This chain uses TRBV5-1 with TRBJ1-2, with TRBD1 matching 12 bases. Here the CDR3 reads CASSLSGQGAVGYTF. CDR3 in DNA: TGCGCCAGCAGCCTATCGGGACAGGGGGCCGTCGGCTACACCTTC. The whole variable domain, remainder taken from reference TRBV5-1 and TRBJ1-2, is KAGVTQTPRYLIKTRGQQVTLSCSPISGHRSVSWYQQTPGQGLQFLFEYFSETQRNKGNFPGRFSGRQFSNSRSEMNVSTLELGDSALYLCASSLSGQGAVGYTFGSGTRLTVV.